The clone carrying this T cell receptor (beta chain) has only a few counts. Its specificity is unknown. This record belongs to a study of cytomegalovirus exposure and HLA in healthy donors. For the study at large: Early released data comprised about 84 million unique TCRs from HLA-typed donors.

PCR involved 60 Vbeta and 13 Jbeta primers. TCRdb's copy holds only in-frame clones and misses some; the assay was immunoSEQ multiplex PCR. The sample carries more than 200,000 clones, around 70% recorded once. Whole-study findings and limits: TCR beta chain V- and J-gene trimming was linked, in a later analysis, to a missense variant in DCLRE1C.

The sequencing input was PBMCs. The sequence was obtained from a man aged 35 to 55 in good health and CMV-seropositive.

For the CDR3, the DNA is TGCGCCAGCAGCCAAGAGTCGGCGGGGTCCACCGGGGAGCTGTTTTTT. It translates to CASSQESAGSTGELFF. The chain couples TRBV4-3 to TRBJ2-2; possible D gene TRBD2, 6 bases. Germline V gene lookup returns CDR1 LGHNA and CDR2 YSLEER. V dropped 0 bases and J dropped 4 bases, with 12 bases sitting between them. The CDR3 length is 16 residues.